A selection of T cell receptor beta chains follows, all from one sample in a study of PD-1 blockade in classical Hodgkin lymphoma. Profiled with immunoSEQ multiplex PCR; TCRdb holds only in-frame clones, not every one. The sample lists around 25,000 clones; roughly 82% were seen once. This sample comprised peripheral blood mononuclear cells (PBMCs), obtained before the second cycle of nivolumab. The receptors come from a human donor with classical Hodgkin lymphoma. Both conserved end residues are trimmed from each CDR3.

v_call: TRBV19
j_call: TRBJ2-7
cdr3_aa: ASSMGYTYEQY

v_call: TRBV6-5
j_call: TRBJ2-6
cdr3_aa: ASSYSGQGGNVLT

v_call: TRBV6-1
j_call: TRBJ2-7
cdr3_aa: ASSSGQGYHEQY

v_call: TRBV7-2
j_call: TRBJ2-3
cdr3_aa: ASSSLMTGVFTDTQY

v_call: TRBV7-9
j_call: TRBJ1-3
cdr3_aa: ASSSSGGNTIY

v_call: TRBV5-5
j_call: TRBJ2-7
cdr3_aa: ASSLTPVYEQY

v_call: TRBV28
j_call: TRBJ2-1
cdr3_aa: ASSHQGYSYNEQF

v_call: TRBV6-1
j_call: TRBJ2-4
cdr3_aa: ASSNEESVKNIQY

v_call: TRBV9
j_call: TRBJ2-3
cdr3_aa: ASSIPLAGDTTDTQY

v_call: TRBV6-6
j_call: TRBJ1-1
cdr3_aa: ASSSRLNTEAF

v_call: TRBV5-1
j_call: TRBJ2-5
cdr3_aa: ASTGLAGGGETQY

v_call: TRBV13
j_call: TRBJ2-7
cdr3_aa: ASSSQDRGGEQY

v_call: TRBV7-2
j_call: TRBJ2-3
cdr3_aa: ASSLDTDTQY

v_call: TRBV11-3
j_call: TRBJ1-1
cdr3_aa: ASSSRSTGKAF

v_call: TRBV7-6
j_call: TRBJ2-2
cdr3_aa: ASSPLGQESNTGELF

v_call: TRBV4-1
j_call: TRBJ2-3
cdr3_aa: ASSQDRGDTDTQY

v_call: TRBV7-7
j_call: TRBJ2-7
cdr3_aa: ASSLAVGQGNEQY

v_call: TRBV5-6
j_call: TRBJ1-2
cdr3_aa: ASSFHDRGGSYGYT

v_call: TRBV4-1
j_call: TRBJ2-3
cdr3_aa: ASSQVLVRGRADTQY

v_call: TRBV28
j_call: TRBJ1-2
cdr3_aa: ASSLAETGGNYGYT

v_call: TRBV9
j_call: TRBJ2-7
cdr3_aa: ASSDIQGEQY

v_call: TRBV7-2
j_call: TRBJ1-2
cdr3_aa: ASSPQGLGYT

v_call: TRBV7-3
j_call: TRBJ1-6
cdr3_aa: ASSLQGGSPLH

v_call: TRBV6-6
j_call: TRBJ2-5
cdr3_aa: ASSPSGGGGTQY

v_call: TRBV2
j_call: TRBJ1-5
cdr3_aa: ASRGNDRGNQPQH

v_call: TRBV5-6
j_call: TRBJ2-7
cdr3_aa: ASSLGNYEQY

v_call: TRBV19
j_call: TRBJ1-5
cdr3_aa: ASSISFLPNSNQPQH

v_call: TRBV19
j_call: TRBJ2-5
cdr3_aa: ASKERGNQETQY

v_call: TRBV5-5
j_call: TRBJ1-1
cdr3_aa: ASSLAGQGRTEAF

v_call: TRBV12-5
j_call: TRBJ2-5
cdr3_aa: ASGLGGGSETQY

v_call: TRBV28
j_call: TRBJ2-3
cdr3_aa: ASSLVQRADTQY

v_call: TRBV5-6
j_call: TRBJ2-7
cdr3_aa: ASSFDRGEQY

v_call: TRBV7-8
j_call: TRBJ1-2
cdr3_aa: ASSPTGVYGYT

v_call: TRBV2
j_call: TRBJ1-2
cdr3_aa: ASSEVEGAYGYT

v_call: TRBV2
j_call: TRBJ2-4
cdr3_aa: ASTPTGGLAKNIQY

v_call: TRBV11-2
j_call: TRBJ1-2
cdr3_aa: ASSLGEAFGYT

v_call: TRBV7-9
j_call: TRBJ1-4
cdr3_aa: ASSYRQGGEKLF

v_call: TRBV19
j_call: TRBJ1-3
cdr3_aa: ASSYRGPGNTIY

v_call: TRBV7-9
j_call: TRBJ2-2
cdr3_aa: ASSLSWGSGELF

v_call: TRBV9
j_call: TRBJ2-7
cdr3_aa: ASSVDDRFYEQY

v_call: TRBV11-1
j_call: TRBJ2-7
cdr3_aa: ASSRRSAAPYEQY

v_call: TRBV4-3
j_call: TRBJ1-3
cdr3_aa: ASSQRWAGRSGNTIY